This T cell receptor beta chain appears in the sequencing data of a study of T cell responses to AZD1222 COVID-19 vaccine (dated by TCRdb to the early 2020s). Study-wide context: A total of 233 trial participants underwent TCR sequencing, of whom 207 had received two doses of AZD1222 and approximately 25 had received two doses of the MenACWY control vaccine. Trial participants were enrolled into age subgroups of 18-55, 56-69 and 70-plus years, which contained 148, 28 and 57 TCR-sequenced participants, respectively.

From the cysteine up to the phenylalanine, the CDR3 has a length of 14 residues. The CDR3 DNA has 42 bases and is translated from base 1. The V end loses 4 bases and the J end loses 4 bases, and a stretch of 11 bases separates them. The germline V gene supplies CDR1 SGHDN and CDR2 FVKESK. Study-wide findings and limitations: In the small 56-69-year group, the increase in depth fell short of significance, most likely because of low power. Because no day 14 peak-response samples were available, repertoires were characterized only after the peak T cell response. Nearly half of unique spike-specific TCRs reportedly recognized epitopes outside regions mutated in the B.1.351 and B.1.1.7 variants. Participants were mostly white British and included more females than males, and it was suggested by the authors that clonal diversity may have been underestimated. A significant rise in spike-specific TCR breadth and depth was observed after two AZD1222 doses relative to day 0 and relative to MenACWY recipients. The whole spike protein was spanned by vaccine-associated CD4 TCRs, and dominant responses were seen in regions 160-218 and 743-854. Conclusions about previously exposed vaccinees are limited, since just five or six AZD1222 recipients were seropositive for SARS-CoV-2 at baseline.

The CDR3 regions of human TCRbeta chains were subjected to immunosequencing. The paper's data handling went like this. Repertoire TCRs were matched against a reference library of SARS-CoV-2-specific TCRs generated with the MIRA antigen-specificity platform. Breadth was defined as the fraction of unique TCRs that were SARS-CoV-2-associated, and depth was defined as the fraction of total T cells that were SARS-CoV-2-associated. Using the MIRA data, each spike-specific TCR was assigned both to the spike region to which the TCR was reactive and to a CD4 or CD8 class. Log10-transformed breadth and depth values were compared by one-way ANOVA with Sidak's multiple comparisons tests. This is the immuneACCESS table as TCRdb keeps it, with only in-frame sequences that have V and J called. A part of the clones is gone; compared with another copy, unresolved V genes explain less than half, and the rest is unexplained. V, J and clone size derive from that table, while D and trimming were established from the DNA sequence. This sample gives 150,000 to 190,000 clones in total; about nine tenths of them show up just once. Of the sample, roughly a tenth is held by the ten largest clones.

Comments on this clone: This clone's antigen is unknown. No base qualities exist here, and no much larger clone lies one base off it.

The sample's time point, from its label and the paper: about 28 days (+/-7) after the second vaccine dose. AZD1222 recipients whose second dose came at about 4 weeks and those whose second dose came at about 12 weeks were combined into one group, since spike-specific TCR depth and breadth did not differ between the two schedules. Vaccinee samples were obtained from the UK trials COV001 and COV002, which included a single-blind randomized controlled phase 2/3 trial of AZD1222 (ChAdOx1 nCoV-19) in healthy adults. For TCRbeta chain sequencing, PBMC samples from trial participants were taken at day 0 and at day 28 after the second dose.

The V gene is TRBV14 and the J gene is TRBJ1-3, with the D gene uncertain. The sample was peripheral blood, taken 28 days after the second AZD1222 dose. This clonotype originated in an adult who received the AZD1222 COVID-19 vaccine. The encoded CDR3 is CASSPLERGNTIYF. The DNA reads TGTGCCAGCAGCCCCCTCGAGAGAGGAAACACCATATATTTT.